A selection of T cell receptor beta chains follows, all from one sample in a study of T cell responses to AZD1222 COVID-19 vaccine. TCRdb's copy holds only in-frame clones and misses some; the assay was immunoSEQ multiplex PCR. This sample has under 170,000 clones, with approximately 92% found just once. The material was peripheral blood, obtained 28 days after the second AZD1222 dose. These receptors were collected from an adult who received the AZD1222 COVID-19 vaccine. Each CDR3 is given with its conserved first and last residue. Fields, in order: CDR3 length, J gene, clone size, D gene, V gene, CDR3 protein, CDR3 DNA. The D gene is left open where the match is weak. Size tells how often a clone was seen (once, few, many) or the class of an expanded clone, and some rows leave it out.

14,TRBJ2-1,NA,NA,TRBV19,CASSDIGSYNEQFF,TGTGCCAGTAGTGACATTGGCTCCTACAATGAGCAGTTCTTC
15,TRBJ1-1,NA,TRBD1,TRBV19,CATVDRTGAYTEAFF,TGTGCCACCGTGGACAGGACAGGGGCATACACTGAAGCTTTCTTT
16,TRBJ2-2,once,TRBD1,TRBV24-1,CATSEGTGGMTGELFF,TGTGCCACCAGTGAGGGTACAGGGGGCATGACCGGGGAGCTGTTTTTT
13,TRBJ2-3,NA,NA,TRBV10-2,CASSEGGTGTQYF,TGCGCCAGCAGTGAAGGAGGGACCGGTACGCAGTATTTT
18,TRBJ1-1,NA,NA,TRBV28,CASSPYPSGGGPNTEAFF,TGTGCCAGCAGTCCATACCCCTCGGGGGGGGGCCCTAACACTGAAGCTTTCTTT
15,TRBJ2-7,NA,NA,TRBV6-5,CASSLLLSGRTEQYF,TGTGCCAGCAGTCTCCTTTTGTCAGGGCGTACTGAGCAGTACTTC
16,TRBJ2-1,NA,TRBD2,TRBV7-2,CASSLEASGRAAVQFF,TGTGCCAGCAGCTTAGAGGCTAGCGGGAGGGCCGCGGTGCAGTTCTTC
16,TRBJ2-1,NA,NA,TRBV6-6,CASSPSAGSSYNEQFF,TGTGCCAGCAGCCCATCTGCTGGAAGCTCCTACAATGAGCAGTTCTTC
13,TRBJ2-4,NA,NA,TRBV11-2,CASSTLPQNIQYF,TGTGCCAGCAGCACTCTGCCCCAAAACATTCAGTACTTC
16,TRBJ2-1,NA,TRBD2,TRBV10-2,CASSGGLAGGKNEQFF,TGCGCCAGCAGTGGGGGACTAGCGGGAGGGAAGAATGAGCAGTTCTTC
13,TRBJ1-5,once,TRBD1,TRBV6-5,CAISTGGNQPQHF,TGTGCCATTTCGACAGGGGGCAATCAGCCCCAGCATTTT
16,TRBJ2-7,NA,NA,TRBV15,CATSRESAASSYEQYF,TGTGCCACCAGCAGAGAGTCGGCAGCCAGCTCCTACGAGCAGTACTTC
14,TRBJ1-3,NA,TRBD1,TRBV7-9,CASSQTGAGNTIYF,TGTGCCAGCAGCCAAACAGGGGCTGGAAACACCATATATTTT
17,TRBJ2-1,once,TRBD2,TRBV18,CASSPRLAGTSYNEQFF,TGTGCCAGCTCACCACGACTAGCGGGGACCTCCTACAATGAGCAGTTCTTC
16,TRBJ1-6,NA,TRBD1,TRBV5-5,CASSLGAGTDNSPLHF,TGTGCCAGCAGCTTGGGGGCCGGGACAGATAATTCACCCCTCCACTTT
17,TRBJ2-6,NA,NA,TRBV18,CASSPLSAPGGANVLTF,TGTGCCAGCTCACCACTTTCCGCCCCTGGGGGGGCCAACGTCCTGACTTTC
13,TRBJ1-2,NA,NA,TRBV7-9,CASSLGGSGGYTF,TGTGCCAGCAGCTTAGGAGGGTCCGGTGGCTACACCTTC
16,TRBJ1-5,NA,TRBD1,TRBV18,CASSPLGTGGGQPQHF,TGTGCCAGCTCACCACTCGGGACAGGGGGCGGTCAGCCCCAGCATTTT
15,TRBJ2-2,NA,TRBD2,TRBV10-3,CAISELAGNTGELFF,TGTGCCATCAGTGAACTAGCGGGGAACACCGGGGAGCTGTTTTTT
16,TRBJ2-7,NA,NA,TRBV4-1,CASTLRQRGRTYEQYF,TGCGCCAGCACCCTACGACAGAGGGGCAGAACCTACGAGCAGTACTTC
13,TRBJ2-1,NA,NA,TRBV18,CASSSLRVNEQFF,TGTGCCAGCTCATCCCTCAGGGTCAATGAGCAGTTCTTC
15,TRBJ1-2,NA,TRBD1,TRBV5-1,CASSLSGQGTDGYTF,TGCGCCAGCAGCTTATCGGGACAGGGGACCGATGGCTACACCTTC
14,TRBJ2-7,NA,NA,TRBV5-1,CASSWDGISYEQYF,TGCGCCAGCAGCTGGGACGGGATCTCCTACGAGCAGTACTTC
12,TRBJ2-1,NA,NA,TRBV11-3,CASSFGGNEQFF,TGTGCCAGCAGCTTCGGGGGCAATGAGCAGTTCTTC
19,TRBJ1-5,NA,TRBD1,TRBV24-1,CATSDSLTGTAYSNQPQHF,TGTGCCACCAGTGATTCCCTGACCGGGACAGCTTATAGCAATCAGCCCCAGCATTTT
17,TRBJ1-5,NA,NA,TRBV28,CASSLWGGRIRNQPQHF,TGTGCCAGCAGCTTATGGGGAGGCAGGATCCGCAATCAGCCCCAGCATTTT
13,TRBJ2-7,NA,TRBD2,TRBV29-1,CSVALAAFDEQYF,TGCAGCGTTGCCCTAGCGGCCTTTGACGAGCAGTACTTC
13,TRBJ1-5,NA,TRBD1,TRBV2,CASRRDRGQPQHF,TGTGCCAGCAGACGGGACAGGGGACAGCCCCAGCATTTT
15,TRBJ1-1,NA,TRBD1,TRBV14,CASSHLGQGASEAFF,TGTGCCAGCAGCCATCTTGGACAGGGGGCATCTGAAGCTTTCTTT